This TCR beta chain was retrieved from a study of cytomegalovirus exposure and HLA in healthy donors (dated by TCRdb to 2016 to 2017). A note on the overall study: An earlier analysis of approximately 590 of the donors reported 250 to 300 Gb of sequence data and roughly 110 million unique TCR beta sequences from some 180 million T cells. The genetic ancestry cluster associated with self-reported Caucasian donors included over 80% of the 300 to 450 genotyped donors. The study profiled the T cell repertoires of 500 to 800 subjects by immunosequencing and related them to cytomegalovirus serostatus. Because of strong linkage in the cohort, five DR-DQ haplotypes were treated as single units for association and clustering. Donor age, sex, ethnicity and CMV serostatus were compiled alongside the repertoire data. An earlier analysis of around 580 of the donors used high-throughput TCR beta sequencing to judge whether each TCR beta V gene segment behaved as functional or pseudogenic. A later genetic analysis used genome-wide SNP genotypes for about 55% of the 666 donors, treating that subset as a discovery cohort. The number of typed donors differed by locus: roughly 629-640 for A, B, C, DRB1 and DQB1; some 500 for DQA1; around 610 for DPA1; and around 450 for DPB1. About 310 gigabases of sequencing data and approximately 85 million unique TCR sequences were included in an early release covering roughly 600 HLA-typed donors. To predict cytomegalovirus infection status, the study combined high-throughput TCR immunosequencing, statistical association of individual TCRs with disease status, and machine learning. Among about 370 genotyped donors of the cohort, an average of roughly 230,000 unique TCR beta nucleotide sequences was sequenced per donor, of which roughly 17% were non-productive. Rather than using new phenotypic data, the later analysis identified candidate immune exposures from TCR beta sequences and from how often those sequences occurred across donors. The study aimed to test whether cataloging public T cell receptors could reveal signatures of past pathogen exposure. A later analysis re-examined previously published TCR beta repertoires from about 670 donors and added high-resolution HLA genotyping to investigate patterns of TCR occurrence. Class I and class II HLA loci were covered by the typing at four-digit resolution. Besides the first cohort of more than 650 subjects, a separate validation cohort made up of some 110 different subjects was used. All discovery cohort repertoires had been generated on a single sequencing platform.

In total, approximately 690 healthy bone marrow donors made up the cohort. All cohort members were sampled while nominally healthy, although unrecorded immune exposures were likely present. The donor tested CMV seronegative and was one of the 352 seronegative cohort members. Each donor provided a peripheral blood sample, and peripheral blood mononuclear cells were used for TCR beta sequencing. The Qiagen DNeasy Blood Extraction Kit was used to extract genomic DNA from the blood cell samples. A few counts support this clone. This clone's antigen is unknown. The record has no base qualities; no much larger clone is one base away. General conclusions and limits of the study: The earlier analysis of 587 of the donors excluded about 16 rarely observed V segments, including chromosome 9 orphons, because counts were too low. Immune exposure information for the cohort was limited to CMV serostatus. In an earlier analysis of about 540 of the donors, most TCR beta V segments were observed in productive rearrangements about 87% or about 30% of the time, broadly matching IMGT annotations. A later genetic analysis associated a missense DCLRE1C variant with V-gene and J-gene trimming of TCR beta chains, and an independent cohort replicated the association. In a later analysis, most CMV-associated TCR beta chains were found to appear HLA-restricted, with HLA associations seemingly driven largely by CMV exposure. A later genetic analysis reported fewer N-insertions in productive TCRs among donors in an Asian-associated ancestry cluster than the roughly 700-donor mean. Because the 87-base-pair reads could not distinguish some IMGT-functional V segments, including TRBV6-2 and TRBV6-3, those segments were excluded. Most TCR sequences were observed very rarely across donors, whereas some public TCRs were present in many individuals. In a later analysis, TCR association rates were found to vary across HLA loci, with the most associated TCRs seen for DRB1 alleles and the fewest for HLA-C alleles. In the study, approximately 150 TCR beta chains were listed as associated with cytomegalovirus. A later analysis found that HLA-associated TCR beta chains were more clonally expanded and had lower generation probabilities than equally common non-associated chains. Correlated functional status among segregating V segments might be attributable to linkage disequilibrium, but an unknown experimental factor could not be ruled out. Strong co-occurrence of HLA alleles, especially DR and DQ, made assigning TCR associations to individual alleles difficult. In this cohort, only TCR beta chains were sequenced, and detectable features were limited by the absence of alpha or paired-chain data. The authors suggested that the approach could potentially be generalized to other disease states and immunological phenotypes. According to a later analysis, parvovirus B19, influenza, CMV and Epstein-Barr virus appeared linked to several top co-occurrence clusters. Roughly uniform sequencing depth across donors was assumed in presence/absence analyses, although this assumption may not hold. The classifier was reported to diagnose cytomegalovirus status with high specificity and sensitivity in both the original cohort and the validation cohort. Because some donors lacked HLA typing at each locus, the association tests relied only on the typed subset. The sequencing pipeline was judged likely to have produced a cluster of highly shared sequence variants as a technical artifact. A further reported finding was that TCR beta sequences accurately predicted the HLA-A and HLA-B alleles for most subjects in the first cohort. Specific HLA alleles were associated with over 15,000 TCR beta sequences at a false discovery rate of 0.05 in a later analysis. Three of the identified cytomegalovirus-associated TCR beta chains were confirmed in vitro to be specific for cytomegalovirus antigens.

Unmatched junction bases come to 13, with V trimmed by 3 bases and J by 8 bases. The CDR3 spans 15 residues, from the cysteine through the phenylalanine. Of the read, only the CDR3 DNA is kept; its 45 bases are in frame from base 1. The CDR1 and CDR2 encoded by the germline V gene are SQVTM and ANQGSEA. The library was made by the immunoSEQ multiplex PCR assay. The multiplex PCR relied on a mix of 60 forward primers for TCR Vbeta segments and 13 reverse primers for TCR Jbeta segments. The CDR3 region of rearranged TCR beta genes was amplified from genomic DNA with a multiplex PCR assay. The amplified TCR beta libraries were sequenced on the Illumina HiSeq System as 87-base-pair reads. For the original study's pipeline: A later analysis counted about 80 million unique TCR beta chains across the approximately 700 repertoires, and some 11 million of these chains were shared by at least two donors. Raw reads were error-corrected and collapsed into unique sequences by a nearest-neighbor algorithm in which closely related sequences were merged to remove PCR and sequencing errors. CDR3 sequences were aligned to IMGT reference sequences to assign V, D and J gene segments. For a sequence to be retained, at least a six-nucleotide match to both a V gene segment and a J gene segment was required. Rearrangements were called productive when the CDR3 lacked stop codons and stayed in frame with V and J; all others were non-productive. CDR3 was defined according to IMGT convention as the region running from the second conserved V-encoded cysteine to the conserved J-encoded phenylalanine. In an earlier analysis of around 640 of the donors, sequences lacking an unambiguous match to a single V gene segment were excluded. In an earlier analysis of roughly 600 of the donors, a V segment was called functional when productive rearrangements were above 56.7%, and segregating when the standard deviation between donors exceeded 5%. To diagnose cytomegalovirus status from the catalog of TCR beta chain sequences, a statistical classification framework was built. V and J gene assignment, in a later analysis, came from comparing TCR nucleotide sequences with IMGT/GENE-DB human TR gene sequences. In a later analysis, CDR3 sequences and most-parsimonious VDJ recombination scenarios were assigned using the TCRdist pipeline. In a later analysis, each TCR beta chain was defined by its CDR3 amino acid sequence together with its V-gene family, and reads lacking a unique V-gene family were excluded. As a way to deal with suspected cross-contamination and a sequencing artifact, a later analysis dropped 450 to 600 nucleotide sequences that were highly shared and had low generation probability. In a later analysis, a clonal expansion index was calculated for each public chain from normalized within-repertoire ranks of inferred template counts. In a later analysis, generation probabilities were computed with a VDJ recombination model fitted to out-of-frame rearrangements, and the resulting probabilities were checked against IGoR. A later analysis scored TCR-TCR, TCR-HLA and TCR-CMV co-occurrence with hypergeometric tests, applying a repertoire-size bias correction to TCR pairs. In a later analysis, false discovery rates were estimated by permuting HLA or CMV assignments 20 times. In a later analysis, co-occurring TCRs were grouped with DBSCAN, and TCRdist sequence similarity was added when clustering was performed within HLA-allele-positive subsets. Repertoires with fewer than 30,000 or more than 120,000 public chains were left out of co-occurrence clustering, as were five repertoires with anomalous nucleotide sharing. This is the immuneACCESS table as TCRdb keeps it, with only in-frame sequences that have V and J called. A part of the clones is gone; compared with another copy, unresolved V genes explain less than half, and the rest is unexplained. The V and J calls and clone size come from that table; D and trimming were worked out from the DNA. For this sample there are 160,000 or so clones; 80% to 90% appear just once. Of the sample, roughly 2.4% falls within the top ten clones.

This receptor was identified in a woman aged 18-29 years in good health and CMV-seronegative. The specimen sequenced was PBMCs. The V and J segments used are TRBV29-1 and TRBJ2-1; 7 bases in between match TRBD1. The base sequence is TGCAGCGTTGACCCGCGCAGGGGGTCGGTCGATGAGCAGTTCTTC. This is translated as CSVDPRRGSVDEQFF.